The clone carrying this TCR beta chain showed up many times. The germline V gene has CDR1 SGHRS and CDR2 YFSETQ. The CDR3 has 14 amino acids. V gave up 4 bases and J gave up 4 bases, with 14 bases separating them. The data were obtained in a study of T cells after yellow fever vaccination. MiXCR, applied by TCRdb to the 5' RACE reads, yields one record per CDR3 protein. The table shows more than 95,000 distinct CDR3 sequences, with 6.5% to 8% occurring only once. Sequences were derived from CD4+ T cells sorted from PBMCs, sampled approximately 11 days after the first yellow fever vaccination. The sequence derives from a man between 18 and 35 years old who received the YFV17D yellow fever vaccine. The V gene is TRBV5-1, the J gene TRBJ2-5; D is possibly TRBD1 or TRBD2 (5 bases each). CDR3 protein: CASSEPGSRETQYF. CDR3 sequence (DNA): TGCGCCAGCAGCGAGCCAGGGAGTCGAGAGACCCAGTACTTC.